The entry that follows covers one T cell receptor (beta chain) sequence. The entry originates in a study of OX40 agonist ivuxolimab in advanced cancers. Assay used: immunoSEQ multiplex PCR; TCRdb lists only in-frame clones, some missing. The sample lists under 70,000 clones, roughly 85% seen once, with approximately 1.1% in the top ten. CDR3 size: 14 residues. Germline CDR1 SNHLY, CDR2 FYNNEI. J lost 4 bases, V lost 7 bases, and 4 bases had no gene match. Sequenced material: CD4+ or CD8+ T cells sorted from blood, taken in a trial of the OX40 agonist ivuxolimab. The TCR sequence derives from an adult with an advanced solid tumor such as melanoma, head and neck, liver or kidney cancer. This chain joins TRBV2 and TRBJ2-6, with 7 bases aligning to TRBD1. For the CDR3, the DNA is TGTGCCAGCACCTTGGGACAGGGGGCCAACGTCCTGACTTTC. Translation gives CASTLGQGANVLTF.